These T cell receptor beta chains were read from a single sample in a study of T cells in Graves' hyperthyroidism and ophthalmopathy. TCRdb independently ran MiXCR on the multiplex PCR reads; one entry per CDR3 protein. The sample has some 460,000 distinct CDR3 sequences; approximately 15% are singletons. Sequences were obtained from blood. These TCRs come from a woman aged 18 to 35 with Graves' hyperthyroidism. The CDR3 runs from the conserved cysteine through the conserved F or W. Fields, in order: CDR3 protein, CDR3 DNA, clone size, V gene, J gene, D gene. A D gene is named only where the DNA matches it firmly. The size entry is marked missing in some rows and otherwise reads once, few, many or a size class.

CDR3aa: CASSSEQGFGIQPQHF
CDR3nt: TGTGCCAGCAGTTCGGAACAGGGGTTTGGGATTCAGCCCCAGCATTTT
abundance: many
v_gene: TRBV27
j_gene: TRBJ1-5
d_gene: TRBD1

CDR3aa: CASSVYTSNEKLFF
CDR3nt: TGTGCCAGCAGTGTGTACACCTCTAATGAAAAACTGTTTTTT
abundance: many
v_gene: TRBV12-3/TRBV12-4
j_gene: TRBJ1-4
d_gene: -

CDR3aa: CASSPGEWAKNIQYF
CDR3nt: TGTGCCAGCAGCCCCGGTGAGTGGGCCAAAAACATTCAGTACTTC
abundance: -
v_gene: TRBV3-1
j_gene: TRBJ2-4
d_gene: -

CDR3aa: CASSIVLVGNEQFF
CDR3nt: TGTGCCAGTAGTATAGTACTAGTTGGGAATGAGCAGTTCTTC
abundance: -
v_gene: TRBV19
j_gene: TRBJ2-1
d_gene: -

CDR3aa: CAGSLGVRSYTF
CDR3nt: TGTGCCGGCAGTTTGGGGGTCCGGAGCTACACCTTC
abundance: -
v_gene: TRBV6-2/TRBV6-3
j_gene: TRBJ1-2
d_gene: -

CDR3aa: CSARKPGQGKGTQYF
CDR3nt: TGCAGTGCTAGAAAACCGGGACAGGGAAAGGGAACGCAGTATTTT
abundance: many
v_gene: TRBV20-1
j_gene: TRBJ2-3
d_gene: TRBD1

CDR3aa: CASSLTPGTGTTSYNEQFF
CDR3nt: TGTGCCAGCAGCTTAACCCCCGGGACAGGCACCACTTCCTACAATGAGCAGTTCTTC
abundance: few
v_gene: TRBV7-3
j_gene: TRBJ2-1
d_gene: TRBD1

CDR3aa: CASSQAATGGGTEAFF
CDR3nt: TGTGCCAGCAGCCAAGCCGCTACAGGGGGTGGAACTGAAGCTTTCTTT
abundance: many
v_gene: TRBV3-1
j_gene: TRBJ1-1
d_gene: TRBD1

CDR3aa: CASSYRGLAGGPIEQFF
CDR3nt: TGTGCCAGCAGTTACCGAGGACTAGCGGGAGGGCCGATTGAGCAGTTCTTC
abundance: many
v_gene: TRBV6-1
j_gene: TRBJ2-1
d_gene: TRBD2

CDR3aa: CSAPHKGGVNTEAFF
CDR3nt: TGCAGTGCTCCTCATAAGGGGGGGGTGAACACTGAAGCTTTCTTT
abundance: many
v_gene: TRBV20-1
j_gene: TRBJ1-1
d_gene: -

CDR3aa: CASTPRYTGELFF
CDR3nt: TGTGCCAGCACTCCGAGGTACACCGGGGAGCTGTTTTTT
abundance: -
v_gene: TRBV12-3/TRBV12-4
j_gene: TRBJ2-2
d_gene: -

CDR3aa: CASSGGRALPEQYF
CDR3nt: TGTGCCAGTAGTGGCGGGAGGGCCCTCCCCGAGCAGTACTTC
abundance: few
v_gene: TRBV19
j_gene: TRBJ2-7
d_gene: TRBD2

CDR3aa: CASSLVIRRERVEQFF
CDR3nt: TGTGCCAGCAGCTTAGTTATAAGGAGGGAAAGGGTTGAGCAGTTCTTC
abundance: -
v_gene: TRBV7-9
j_gene: TRBJ2-1
d_gene: -

CDR3aa: CASSLGSIYEQYF
CDR3nt: TGTGCCAGCTCACTAGGATCGATCTACGAGCAGTACTTC
abundance: many
v_gene: TRBV18
j_gene: TRBJ2-7
d_gene: -

CDR3aa: CSAVGVNNSPLHF
CDR3nt: TGCAGTGCCGTTGGAGTGAATAATTCACCCCTCCACTTT
abundance: many
v_gene: TRBV20-1
j_gene: TRBJ1-6
d_gene: -

CDR3aa: CSVELVGGSYEQYF
CDR3nt: TGCAGCGTTGAACTAGTAGGCGGGTCCTACGAGCAGTACTTC
abundance: few
v_gene: TRBV29-1
j_gene: TRBJ2-7
d_gene: -

CDR3aa: CSAEKGGTDTQYF
CDR3nt: TGCAGTGCCGAGAAGGGGGGGACAGATACGCAGTATTTT
abundance: many
v_gene: TRBV20-1
j_gene: TRBJ2-3
d_gene: -

CDR3aa: CASSSSGGGETQYF
CDR3nt: TGTGCCAGCAGCAGTAGCGGGGGCGGGGAGACCCAGTACTTC
abundance: many
v_gene: TRBV7-3
j_gene: TRBJ2-5
d_gene: TRBD2

CDR3aa: CATSRRSDQPQHF
CDR3nt: TGTGCCACCAGTCGGCGGAGCGATCAGCCCCAGCATTTT
abundance: few
v_gene: TRBV24-1
j_gene: TRBJ1-5
d_gene: -

CDR3aa: CSARDLLGQGLYEQYF
CDR3nt: TGCAGTGCTAGAGATCTATTGGGACAGGGGCTATACGAGCAGTACTTC
abundance: -
v_gene: TRBV20-1
j_gene: TRBJ2-7
d_gene: TRBD1

CDR3aa: CASSYPGARGEQYF
CDR3nt: TGCGCCAGCAGCTATCCTGGGGCGAGAGGCGAGCAGTACTTC
abundance: -
v_gene: TRBV5-1
j_gene: TRBJ2-7
d_gene: -

CDR3aa: CASSLAGTRNTEAFF
CDR3nt: TGTGCCAGCAGCTTGGCCGGGACAAGGAACACTGAAGCTTTCTTT
abundance: few
v_gene: TRBV5-8
j_gene: TRBJ1-1
d_gene: -

CDR3aa: CSVEALITSGGTDTQYF
CDR3nt: TGCAGCGTTGAAGCTCTAATAACTAGCGGCGGCACAGATACGCAGTATTTT
abundance: few
v_gene: TRBV29-1
j_gene: TRBJ2-3
d_gene: TRBD2

CDR3aa: CASSNGPAPNQPQHF
CDR3nt: TGTGCCAGTAGTAACGGTCCGGCCCCCAATCAGCCCCAGCATTTT
abundance: -
v_gene: TRBV19
j_gene: TRBJ1-5
d_gene: -

CDR3aa: CSADSGGAPDTQYF
CDR3nt: TGCAGTGCAGATAGCGGGGGGGCCCCAGATACGCAGTATTTT
abundance: many
v_gene: TRBV20-1
j_gene: TRBJ2-3
d_gene: TRBD2

CDR3aa: CASSLEWEGFTDTQYF
CDR3nt: TGTGCCAGCAGCTTGGAGTGGGAGGGATTCACAGATACGCAGTATTTT
abundance: -
v_gene: TRBV7-2
j_gene: TRBJ2-3
d_gene: TRBD2

CDR3aa: CASSKGQGLNTEAFF
CDR3nt: TGTGCCAGTAGTAAGGGACAGGGCCTGAACACTGAAGCTTTCTTT
abundance: -
v_gene: TRBV19
j_gene: TRBJ1-1
d_gene: TRBD1

CDR3aa: CATSRGEGRSDTQYF
CDR3nt: TGTGCCACCAGCAGAGGGGAGGGGAGATCAGATACGCAGTATTTT
abundance: -
v_gene: TRBV15
j_gene: TRBJ2-3
d_gene: TRBD2

CDR3aa: CASKGGLEQFF
CDR3nt: TGTGCCAGCAAGGGGGGATTGGAGCAGTTCTTC
abundance: few
v_gene: TRBV6-2/TRBV6-3
j_gene: TRBJ2-1
d_gene: -

CDR3aa: CAIGGGKYEQYF
CDR3nt: TGTGCCATAGGTGGCGGAAAATACGAGCAGTACTTC
abundance: -
v_gene: TRBV10-3
j_gene: TRBJ2-7
d_gene: -

CDR3aa: CASSFGGAKNIQYF
CDR3nt: TGTGCCAGCAGTTTCGGAGGGGCCAAAAACATTCAGTACTTC
abundance: many
v_gene: TRBV28
j_gene: TRBJ2-4
d_gene: -

CDR3aa: CSAQRGQTSYEQYF
CDR3nt: TGCAGTGCTCAGAGGGGACAGACCTCCTACGAGCAGTACTTC
abundance: many
v_gene: TRBV20-1
j_gene: TRBJ2-7
d_gene: TRBD1

CDR3aa: CASSPTGGVTEAFF
CDR3nt: TGTGCCAGCAGCCCGACAGGGGGGGTCACTGAAGCTTTCTTT
abundance: few
v_gene: TRBV6-1
j_gene: TRBJ1-1
d_gene: TRBD1

CDR3aa: CASDGARDVLTDTQYF
CDR3nt: TGTGCCAGCGATGGCGCGCGAGATGTACTCACAGATACGCAGTATTTT
abundance: many
v_gene: TRBV12-3/TRBV12-4
j_gene: TRBJ2-3
d_gene: -

CDR3aa: CASSPPGQRTEAFF
CDR3nt: TGTGCCAGCAGCCCACCGGGACAGAGGACTGAAGCTTTCTTT
abundance: many
v_gene: TRBV4-2
j_gene: TRBJ1-1
d_gene: TRBD1

CDR3aa: CASSYLPSSGSYNEQFF
CDR3nt: TGTGCCAGCAGTTACCTTCCGTCTAGCGGCTCCTACAATGAGCAGTTCTTC
abundance: many
v_gene: TRBV6-2/TRBV6-3
j_gene: TRBJ2-1
d_gene: TRBD2

CDR3aa: CASSHLNVNFRNTEAFF
CDR3nt: TGTGCCAGCAGCCATCTTAATGTGAACTTTAGGAACACTGAAGCTTTCTTT
abundance: many
v_gene: TRBV3-1
j_gene: TRBJ1-1
d_gene: -

CDR3aa: CASSPPVRTNTEAFF
CDR3nt: TGTGCCAGCTCACCACCGGTCAGAACGAACACTGAAGCTTTCTTT
abundance: many
v_gene: TRBV18
j_gene: TRBJ1-1
d_gene: -